The 9 T cell receptor beta chains below were found in one sample sequenced in a study of T cell changes during pregnancy in multiple sclerosis. TCRdb's table, derived via immunoSEQ multiplex PCR, lists solely in-frame clones and lacks some. The profile shows 35,000 to 45,000 clones, 91% of them singletons. This specimen consisted of CD4+ T cells from peripheral blood mononuclear cells, obtained in the second trimester of pregnancy. These receptors were taken from a female donor in good health, enrolled as a control in a pregnancy study.

The chain carries TRBV28 and TRBJ2-5; 7 positions match TRBD2. Germline CDR1 is MDHEN and CDR2 is SYDVKM. V trimming: 8 bases; J trimming: 0 bases; junction bases outside the gene matches: 6. The CDR3 contains 14 residues. The CDR3 protein is CASLGSGHQETQYF. In nucleotides, the CDR3 is TGTGCCAGCCTGGGTAGCGGGCACCAAGAGACCCAGTACTTC.

The chain carries TRBV2 and TRBJ2-2; D is perhaps TRBD2 (6 bases). Deletions cut 6 bases from V and 3 bases from J, with 11 bases between. The CDR3 is made up of 14 amino acids. Germline V gene data show CDR1 as SNHLY and CDR2 as FYNNEI. The CDR3, as DNA: TGTGCCAGCAGACTACTAGCTGACACCGGGGAGCTGTTTTTT. Amino acid sequence: CASRLLADTGELFF.

The chain couples TRBV7-2 to TRBJ1-1; D unclear. The CDR3 has 16 amino acids. Germline loops: CDR1 SGHTA, CDR2 FQGNSA. Trimming took 5 bases from V and 6 from J, leaving 22 bases between them. CDR3 amino acids: CASSREVTRLLAEAFF. In DNA form, the CDR3 reads TGTGCCAGCAGCCGAGAGGTTACCCGGCTTCTCGCTGAAGCTTTCTTT.

This chain connects TRBV6-6 to TRBJ2-1, with D possibly matching TRBD2 (8 bases). The germline CDR1 and CDR2 sequences are MNHNY and SVGAGI (reference sequence). The germline V and J ends were trimmed by 2 bases and 8 bases, with 19 bases remaining between them. CDR3 length equals 16 residues. In DNA form, the CDR3 reads TGTGCCAGCAGTTACGAAAGGGGGCGGGAGGCCGATGAGCAGTTCTTC. This codes for CASSYERGREADEQFF.

The chain carries TRBV19 and TRBJ1-5, with a tentative D call TRBD1 (5 bases). Germline values: CDR1 LNHDA, CDR2 SQIVND (reference sequence). The CDR3 consists of 14 residues. Trimming cost V 2 bases and J 7 bases, with 12 bases left between them. The CDR3 region is CASSISRDAQPQHF. CDR3 in DNA: TGTGCCAGTAGTATAAGCAGGGATGCGCAGCCCCAGCATTTT.

The V call is TRBV18, the J call TRBJ1-6, with 8 nucleotides matching TRBD1. CDR1 is KGHSH, CDR2 LQKENI, per germline. V lost 1 base, J lost 6 bases, and 14 bases stayed unmatched. This CDR3 comprises 19 residues. CDR3 sequence: CASSPLNAWADRGNSPLHF. In DNA, the CDR3 is TGTGCCAGCTCACCACTTAATGCGTGGGCCGACAGGGGTAATTCACCCCTCCACTTT.

The V and J genes are TRBV6-5 and TRBJ2-5, with TRBD2 as a possible D gene (6 bases). There are 13 residues in the CDR3. V dropped 3 bases and J dropped 4 bases, with 9 bases sitting between them. The V gene's germline CDR1 is MNHEY and CDR2 SVGAGI. The CDR3 spells CASSYNGGETQYF. The CDR3, as DNA: TGTGCCAGCAGTTATAACGGGGGAGAGACCCAGTACTTC.

The chain employs TRBV9 and TRBJ1-4, with a tentative D call TRBD1 (5 bases). The CDR3 runs 15 residues. The germline V gene has CDR1 SGDLS and CDR2 YYNGEE. V lost 2 bases and J 0 bases, leaving 8 bases between the germline ends. The CDR3 here is CASSVGTATNEKLFF. The CDR3 nucleotides are TGTGCCAGCAGCGTGGGGACTGCAACTAATGAAAAACTGTTTTTT.

The J gene is TRBJ2-3, the V gene TRBV7-8, with 13 bases matching TRBD2. Germline trimming cut 5 bases from V and 2 bases from J; bases unmatched to any gene: 7. The CDR3 covers 17 residues. The germline CDR1 and CDR2 sequences are SGHVS and FQNEAQ. CDR3 amino acids: CASSPRTSGSVTDTQYF. The CDR3 DNA reads as TGTGCCAGCAGCCCCCGGACTAGCGGGAGTGTCACAGATACGCAGTATTTT.